These T cell receptor beta chains were read from a single sample in a study of shared clonotypes between healthy human individuals. The protocol was immunoSEQ multiplex PCR, while the TCRdb copy is restricted to in-frame clones and leaves out a portion. Of 450,000 to 500,000 clones detected, approximately 78% appear once; the ten largest clones hold around 13%. Sequencing was carried out using PBMCs. These receptors all come from a woman between 40 and 55 years old in good health. Some clones in this sample may be carry-over from other donors' samples. Both conserved end residues are part of each CDR3. D genes are given only for firm matches. Expanded clones are given a class, and other clones once, few, many or no size at all.

d_call: TRBD1
clone_size: -
j_call: TRBJ2-7
v_call: TRBV6-1
cdr3_nt: TGTGCCAGCGGGTACAGGGGAGCCTACGAGCAGTACTTC
cdr3_aa: CASGYRGAYEQYF

d_call: -
clone_size: few
j_call: TRBJ1-1
v_call: TRBV19
cdr3_nt: TGTGCCAGTAGTCCCAGGGATCGGGACACTGAAGCTTTCTTT
cdr3_aa: CASSPRDRDTEAFF

d_call: -
clone_size: -
j_call: TRBJ2-1
v_call: TRBV4-1
cdr3_nt: TGCGCCAGCAGCCGGGGCGGGCTCATTAAGAATGAGCAGTTCTTC
cdr3_aa: CASSRGGLIKNEQFF

d_call: -
clone_size: few
j_call: TRBJ1-1
v_call: TRBV13
cdr3_nt: TGTGCCAGCAGCAAGTTCCGGTTTCCTGAAGCTTTCTTT
cdr3_aa: CASSKFRFPEAFF

d_call: TRBD2
clone_size: -
j_call: TRBJ2-2
v_call: TRBV4-3
cdr3_nt: TGCGCCAGCAGCCAAGATAGCGGGAGTCGGAGCGGGGAGCTGTTTTTT
cdr3_aa: CASSQDSGSRSGELFF

d_call: TRBD2
clone_size: -
j_call: TRBJ2-5
v_call: TRBV7-3
cdr3_nt: TGTGCCAGCAGCTTACTAGCGGGAGGCCAAGAGACCCAGTACTTC
cdr3_aa: CASSLLAGGQETQYF

d_call: -
clone_size: -
j_call: TRBJ2-5
v_call: TRBV27
cdr3_nt: TGTGCCAGCAGTTATAAGTACCAAGAGACCCAGTACTTC
cdr3_aa: CASSYKYQETQYF

d_call: -
clone_size: once
j_call: TRBJ1-2
v_call: TRBV19
cdr3_nt: TGTGCCAGCTACCACCCGGGAGATGTACTTTACTACACCTTC
cdr3_aa: CASYHPGDVLYYTF

d_call: -
clone_size: -
j_call: TRBJ2-1
v_call: TRBV5-1
cdr3_nt: TGCGCCAGCAGCTTACTACCTAGAGACAATGAGCAGTTCTTC
cdr3_aa: CASSLLPRDNEQFF

d_call: TRBD1
clone_size: -
j_call: TRBJ1-1
v_call: TRBV27
cdr3_nt: TGTGCCAGCAGAACTGAACAGGGGGCAGGCACTGAAGCTTTCTTT
cdr3_aa: CASRTEQGAGTEAFF

d_call: TRBD1
clone_size: -
j_call: TRBJ2-2
v_call: TRBV7-2
cdr3_nt: TGTGCCAGCAGCCCTCGACAGGGAAGGGCCGGGGAGCTGTTTTTT
cdr3_aa: CASSPRQGRAGELFF

d_call: TRBD1
clone_size: once
j_call: TRBJ1-2
v_call: TRBV5-6
cdr3_nt: TGTGCCAGCAGCTTGGCCGACAGGGCGGGGAACTATGGCTACACCTTC
cdr3_aa: CASSLADRAGNYGYTF

d_call: TRBD1
clone_size: -
j_call: TRBJ1-2
v_call: TRBV27
cdr3_nt: TGTGCCAGCAGCCCTCAGGGGGTTGGCTACACCTTC
cdr3_aa: CASSPQGVGYTF

d_call: TRBD1
clone_size: -
j_call: TRBJ1-5
v_call: TRBV19
cdr3_nt: TGTGCCAGTAGTATCGGATTGGACAGGTATAGCAATCAGCCCCAGCATTTT
cdr3_aa: CASSIGLDRYSNQPQHF

d_call: TRBD1
clone_size: -
j_call: TRBJ2-7
v_call: TRBV2
cdr3_nt: TGTGCCAGCATCCCCCGGACAGGCCCTTCCTACGAGCAGTACTTC
cdr3_aa: CASIPRTGPSYEQYF

d_call: TRBD1
clone_size: -
j_call: TRBJ2-7
v_call: TRBV4-1
cdr3_nt: TGCGCCAGCAGCCGCGCAAGAAGGGGACAGGGGTCGGGACGGCACGAGCAGTACTTC
cdr3_aa: CASSRARRGQGSGRHEQYF

d_call: -
clone_size: -
j_call: TRBJ1-6
v_call: TRBV5-6
cdr3_nt: TGTGCCAGCAGCAGCGCCCCGGGCCCCTATAATTCACCCCTCCACTTT
cdr3_aa: CASSSAPGPYNSPLHF

d_call: TRBD2
clone_size: few
j_call: TRBJ2-7
v_call: TRBV7-9
cdr3_nt: TGTGCCAGCAGCTTAGCGCGAGGCGGGAGAAGGTCCTACGAGCAGTACTTC
cdr3_aa: CASSLARGGRRSYEQYF

d_call: -
clone_size: -
j_call: TRBJ2-5
v_call: TRBV28
cdr3_nt: TGTGCCAGCAGTTTCCTCCTAGATACGGGAGTGGGAGAGACCCAGTACTTC
cdr3_aa: CASSFLLDTGVGETQYF

d_call: TRBD1
clone_size: -
j_call: TRBJ2-1
v_call: TRBV6-1
cdr3_nt: TGTGCCAGCAGGAGATCAGGGGGAGTCTACAATGAGCAGTTCTTC
cdr3_aa: CASRRSGGVYNEQFF

d_call: -
clone_size: -
j_call: TRBJ2-6
v_call: TRBV6-4
cdr3_nt: TGTGCCAGCAGTGACTCGGGCGCGTCTGGGGCCAACGTCCTGACTTTC
cdr3_aa: CASSDSGASGANVLTF

d_call: -
clone_size: -
j_call: TRBJ2-7
v_call: TRBV5-1
cdr3_nt: TGCGCCAGCAGCTTGGTTCAGGGCGTCGACGAGCAGTACTTC
cdr3_aa: CASSLVQGVDEQYF

d_call: TRBD1
clone_size: -
j_call: TRBJ1-2
v_call: TRBV4-2
cdr3_nt: TGTGCCAGCAGCCATCCCGGGACAGGGTACGATGGCTACACCTTC
cdr3_aa: CASSHPGTGYDGYTF

d_call: -
clone_size: -
j_call: TRBJ1-3
v_call: TRBV19
cdr3_nt: TGTGCCAGTAGTATCTCCTCCGGGCTTGGAAACACCATATATTTT
cdr3_aa: CASSISSGLGNTIYF

d_call: TRBD2
clone_size: -
j_call: TRBJ2-6
v_call: TRBV9
cdr3_nt: TGTGCCAGCAGCGTAGTAGCCAGCGGGGACGGGGCCAACGTCCTGACTTTC
cdr3_aa: CASSVVASGDGANVLTF

d_call: -
clone_size: -
j_call: TRBJ1-5
v_call: TRBV30
cdr3_nt: TGTGCCTGGAGTAAGTGGGGGGGCAATCAGCCCCAGCATTTT
cdr3_aa: CAWSKWGGNQPQHF

d_call: TRBD2
clone_size: -
j_call: TRBJ2-7
v_call: TRBV6-1
cdr3_nt: TGTGCCAGCAGTGTGGAGGGACTAGCGATCTACGAGCAGTACTTC
cdr3_aa: CASSVEGLAIYEQYF

d_call: TRBD1
clone_size: -
j_call: TRBJ1-1
v_call: TRBV27
cdr3_nt: TGTGCCAGCAGCTCCATCCAGGGGGCTAGTACTGAAGCTTTCTTT
cdr3_aa: CASSSIQGASTEAFF

d_call: -
clone_size: once
j_call: TRBJ2-1
v_call: TRBV7-2
cdr3_nt: TGTGCCAGCAGCCTTTTGGGCGGATTATACAATGAGCAGTTCTTC
cdr3_aa: CASSLLGGLYNEQFF

d_call: -
clone_size: -
j_call: TRBJ2-6
v_call: TRBV2
cdr3_nt: TGTGCCAGCACCCTAGGACGGATCTCTGGGGCCAACGTCCTGACTTTC
cdr3_aa: CASTLGRISGANVLTF

d_call: TRBD1
clone_size: -
j_call: TRBJ2-5
v_call: TRBV2
cdr3_nt: TGTGCCAGCAGTGAGGGACAGGGGTGGGAGACCCAGTACTTC
cdr3_aa: CASSEGQGWETQYF

d_call: -
clone_size: -
j_call: TRBJ2-2
v_call: TRBV28
cdr3_nt: TGTGCCAGCAGTGTTTTCACCTTCACCGGGGAGCTGTTTTTT
cdr3_aa: CASSVFTFTGELFF

d_call: -
clone_size: -
j_call: TRBJ2-3
v_call: TRBV7-2
cdr3_nt: TGTGCCAGCAGCTTAGCGCCAGGCACAGATACGCAGTATTTT
cdr3_aa: CASSLAPGTDTQYF

d_call: -
clone_size: -
j_call: TRBJ2-7
v_call: TRBV7-9
cdr3_nt: TGTGCCAGCAGCTTAGACGTCGGCAGGTCTTACGAGCAGTACTTC
cdr3_aa: CASSLDVGRSYEQYF

d_call: -
clone_size: -
j_call: TRBJ2-1
v_call: TRBV10-3
cdr3_nt: TGTGCCATCAGTGAAGGGGATGTGCCCCCCTACAATGAGCAGTTCTTC
cdr3_aa: CAISEGDVPPYNEQFF

d_call: TRBD2
clone_size: -
j_call: TRBJ2-7
v_call: TRBV2
cdr3_nt: TGTGCCAGCAGAGGGACTAGCGGAGACCTCTACGAGCAGTACTTC
cdr3_aa: CASRGTSGDLYEQYF

d_call: -
clone_size: once
j_call: TRBJ1-2
v_call: TRBV28
cdr3_nt: TGTGCCAGCACCATACAGGTGGACTATGGCTACACCTTC
cdr3_aa: CASTIQVDYGYTF

d_call: -
clone_size: -
j_call: TRBJ1-5
v_call: TRBV2
cdr3_nt: TGTGCCAGCAACAGGGCGAATCAGCCCCAGCATTTT
cdr3_aa: CASNRANQPQHF

d_call: -
clone_size: -
j_call: TRBJ1-1
v_call: TRBV28
cdr3_nt: TGTGCCGCCACGGACCCCTTAAACACTGAAGCTTTCTTT
cdr3_aa: CAATDPLNTEAFF

d_call: -
clone_size: -
j_call: TRBJ1-2
v_call: TRBV6-5
cdr3_nt: TGTGCCAGCAGTGAATTGACGGCTAAGGGCTACACCTTC
cdr3_aa: CASSELTAKGYTF

d_call: -
clone_size: -
j_call: TRBJ2-5
v_call: TRBV18
cdr3_nt: TGTGCCAGCTCACCACTCCCGACAGGTCGCCGAGAGACCCAGTACTTC
cdr3_aa: CASSPLPTGRRETQYF

d_call: -
clone_size: -
j_call: TRBJ2-6
v_call: TRBV28
cdr3_nt: TGTGCCAGCGGCGACTACCCTGGGGCCAACGTCCTGACTTTC
cdr3_aa: CASGDYPGANVLTF

d_call: TRBD2
clone_size: -
j_call: TRBJ2-1
v_call: TRBV5-1
cdr3_nt: TGCGCCAGCAGCCGCACAAGAATCTCTAGCGGGAGGGTAGATGAGCAGTTCTTC
cdr3_aa: CASSRTRISSGRVDEQFF

d_call: TRBD1
clone_size: -
j_call: TRBJ1-5
v_call: TRBV7-9
cdr3_nt: TGTGCCAGCAGCTTAGAGTCTGGGACAGGCGGGGGCCCCCAGCATTTT
cdr3_aa: CASSLESGTGGGPQHF

d_call: TRBD2
clone_size: -
j_call: TRBJ2-3
v_call: TRBV28
cdr3_nt: TGTGCCAGCAGTTTGGGGACTAACGACGCAGATACGCAGTATTTT
cdr3_aa: CASSLGTNDADTQYF

d_call: -
clone_size: -
j_call: TRBJ2-1
v_call: TRBV7-8
cdr3_nt: TGTGCCAGCAGCTCCCCAGGGGGGGAGTTCTTC
cdr3_aa: CASSSPGGEFF

d_call: TRBD2
clone_size: -
j_call: TRBJ2-3
v_call: TRBV9
cdr3_nt: TGTGCCAGCAGCGTAGGGAGCCGTGGCGGGAGGACGGCAGATACGCAGTATTTT
cdr3_aa: CASSVGSRGGRTADTQYF

d_call: TRBD2
clone_size: -
j_call: TRBJ2-5
v_call: TRBV6-5
cdr3_nt: TGTGCCAGCAGTGACGGGACTAGCGTAGAGACCCAGTACTTC
cdr3_aa: CASSDGTSVETQYF

d_call: TRBD1
clone_size: -
j_call: TRBJ1-5
v_call: TRBV10-2
cdr3_nt: TGCGCCAGCACCGGACAGGGAGTTCAGCCCCAGCATTTT
cdr3_aa: CASTGQGVQPQHF

d_call: -
clone_size: -
j_call: TRBJ1-1
v_call: TRBV7-2
cdr3_nt: TGTGCCAGCAGCTTAGTACCGGAGAACACTGAAGCTTTCTTT
cdr3_aa: CASSLVPENTEAFF

d_call: TRBD1
clone_size: -
j_call: TRBJ2-7
v_call: TRBV30
cdr3_nt: TGTGCCTGGAGAGTCCCGGGACAGTCCTACGAGCAGTACTTC
cdr3_aa: CAWRVPGQSYEQYF

d_call: -
clone_size: -
j_call: TRBJ1-1
v_call: TRBV7-2
cdr3_nt: TGTGCCAGCAGCTTAGAGTTCGGGAACACTGAAGCTTTCTTT
cdr3_aa: CASSLEFGNTEAFF

d_call: TRBD2
clone_size: -
j_call: TRBJ2-1
v_call: TRBV30
cdr3_nt: TGTGCCTGGAGTAGGACTAGCGGGTTAAATGAGCAGTTCTTC
cdr3_aa: CAWSRTSGLNEQFF

d_call: -
clone_size: -
j_call: TRBJ2-5
v_call: TRBV2
cdr3_nt: TGTGCCAGCAGTGATTCCAGGGCCCAGTGGATGAAGCAGTACTTC
cdr3_aa: CASSDSRAQWMKQYF

d_call: TRBD1
clone_size: -
j_call: TRBJ2-7
v_call: TRBV15
cdr3_nt: TGTGCCACCAGCAGACGACAGGGGGCGAGCGACGAGCAGTACTTC
cdr3_aa: CATSRRQGASDEQYF

d_call: TRBD1
clone_size: few
j_call: TRBJ1-1
v_call: TRBV5-1
cdr3_nt: TGCGCCAGCAGCCAGGGACAGGGGGCGCGTAACACTGAAGCTTTCTTT
cdr3_aa: CASSQGQGARNTEAFF

d_call: -
clone_size: -
j_call: TRBJ2-3
v_call: TRBV4-2
cdr3_nt: TGTGCCAGCAGCCCCGGTGGGCAGACTCGGAGCACAGATACGCAGTATTTT
cdr3_aa: CASSPGGQTRSTDTQYF

d_call: -
clone_size: once
j_call: TRBJ1-2
v_call: TRBV5-4
cdr3_nt: TGTGCCAGCAGCCCCGGGGGCCACTATGGCTACACCTTC
cdr3_aa: CASSPGGHYGYTF

d_call: TRBD1
clone_size: few
j_call: TRBJ2-7
v_call: TRBV19
cdr3_nt: TGTGCCAGTAGTTCCGGGACAGGCCCATACGAGCAGTACTTC
cdr3_aa: CASSSGTGPYEQYF

d_call: -
clone_size: -
j_call: TRBJ1-5
v_call: TRBV19
cdr3_nt: TGTGCCGGTTCCTCGGGAGTTGGCAATCAGCCCCAGCATTTT
cdr3_aa: CAGSSGVGNQPQHF